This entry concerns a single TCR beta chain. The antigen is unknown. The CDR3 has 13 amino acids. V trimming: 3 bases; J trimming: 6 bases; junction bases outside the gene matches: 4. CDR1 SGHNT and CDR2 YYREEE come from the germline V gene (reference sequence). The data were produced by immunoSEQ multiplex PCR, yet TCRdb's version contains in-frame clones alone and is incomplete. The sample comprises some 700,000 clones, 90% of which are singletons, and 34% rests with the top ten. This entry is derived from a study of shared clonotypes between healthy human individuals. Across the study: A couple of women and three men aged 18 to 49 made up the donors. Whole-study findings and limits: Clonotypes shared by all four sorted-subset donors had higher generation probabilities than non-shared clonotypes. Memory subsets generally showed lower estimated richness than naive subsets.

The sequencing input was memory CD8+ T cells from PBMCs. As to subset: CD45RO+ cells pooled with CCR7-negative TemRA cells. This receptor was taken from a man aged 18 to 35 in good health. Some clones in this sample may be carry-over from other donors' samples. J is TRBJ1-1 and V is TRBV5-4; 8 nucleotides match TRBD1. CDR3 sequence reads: CASSSGQGPEAFF. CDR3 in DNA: TGTGCCAGCAGCTCCGGACAGGGCCCTGAAGCTTTCTTT.